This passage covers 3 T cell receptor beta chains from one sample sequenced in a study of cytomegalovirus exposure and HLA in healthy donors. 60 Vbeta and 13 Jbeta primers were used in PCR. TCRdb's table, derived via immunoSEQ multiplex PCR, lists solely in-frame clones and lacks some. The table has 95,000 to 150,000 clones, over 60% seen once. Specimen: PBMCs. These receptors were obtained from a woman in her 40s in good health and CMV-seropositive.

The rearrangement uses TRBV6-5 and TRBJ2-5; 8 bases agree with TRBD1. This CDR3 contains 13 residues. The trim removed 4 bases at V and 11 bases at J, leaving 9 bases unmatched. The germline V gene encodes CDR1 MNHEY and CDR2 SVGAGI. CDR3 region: CASSLDRVREQYF. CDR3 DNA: TGTGCCAGCAGTTTGGACAGGGTCCGGGAGCAGTACTTC.

The CDR3 loop is CASTPGTQFVEQYF. The DNA of the CDR3 is TGCGCCAGCACCCCCGGGACTCAGTTTGTCGAGCAGTACTTC. J is TRBJ2-7 and V is TRBV5-1, with D perhaps TRBD2 (6 bases). The germline V gene has CDR1 SGHRS and CDR2 YFSETQ. The CDR3 is 14 residues long. The V and J ends lost 6 bases and 6 bases respectively, with 19 bases between them.

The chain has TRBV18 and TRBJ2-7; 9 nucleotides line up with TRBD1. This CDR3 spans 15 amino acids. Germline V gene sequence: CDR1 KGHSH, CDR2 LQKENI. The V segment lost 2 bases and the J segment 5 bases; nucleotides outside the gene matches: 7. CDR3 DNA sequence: TGTGCCAGCTCACCAGTTGGGACAGGGAGGCACGAGCAGTACTTC. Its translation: CASSPVGTGRHEQYF.